This passage covers 11 T cell receptor beta chains from one sample sequenced in a study of T cell responses to AZD1222 COVID-19 vaccine. The method was immunoSEQ multiplex PCR; TCRdb's version includes in-frame clones alone and lacks a portion of them. The data contain over 100,000 clones, about 88% of them seen just once; the ten biggest clones take up over 15%. Sequenced material: peripheral blood, taken on day 0 of AZD1222 vaccination. Receptors originate from an adult in good health.

This clone was observed a single time. V usage is TRBV19 and J usage is TRBJ2-6; no clear D gene. Germline lookup yields CDR1 LNHDA and CDR2 SQIVND (reference sequence). The CDR3 sequence is 14 residues long. V lost 3 bases to trimming and J lost 1 base, with 4 bases between them. The CDR3 loop reads CASSIGSGANVLTF. For the CDR3, the DNA is TGTGCCAGTAGTATCGGGTCTGGGGCCAACGTCCTGACTTTC.

The rearrangement joins TRBV5-6 to TRBJ1-1; 7 bases align to TRBD1. Germline CDR1 is SGHDT and CDR2 is YYEEEE. Trimming cost V 5 bases and J 10 bases; bases outside gene matches: 11. This CDR3 is 13 amino acids long. The CDR3 nucleotides read TGTGCCAGCAGGCAACAGGGGAGGAGGGTAGCTTTCTTT. This translates into CASRQQGRRVAFF.

J is TRBJ2-5 and V is TRBV5-1; 10 nucleotides match TRBD1. Germline V gene sequence: CDR1 SGHRS, CDR2 YFSETQ. The CDR3 spans 14 residues. Germline trimming cut 5 bases from V and 3 bases from J; bases unmatched to any gene: 4. In nucleotides, the CDR3 is TGCGCCAGCAGTAAGACAGGGGGCGAAGAGACCCAGTACTTC. Its protein is CASSKTGGEETQYF.

The CDR3 reads CASSITDRRTGELFF. CDR3 nucleotide sequence: TGTGCCAGCAGTATCACAGATCGACGCACCGGGGAGCTGTTTTTT. The chain joins TRBV27 to TRBJ2-2; D is undetermined. The ends were cut back, 5 bases at V and 4 bases at J, with 14 bases in the middle. The CDR3 is 15 residues long. Germline CDR1 is MNHEY and CDR2 is SMNVEV (reference sequence).

This rearrangement joins TRBV3-1 (or the pseudogene TRBV3-2) to TRBJ1-3; D is perhaps TRBD1 (5 bases). The germline V gene has CDR1 LGHDT and CDR2 YNNKEL (reference sequence). Trimming took 0 bases from V and 14 from J, leaving 11 bases between them. CDR3 length: 12 residues. CDR3 in amino acids: CASSQDPGGLYF. The CDR3 region has the DNA TGTGCCAGCAGCCAAGATCCCGGGGGACTATATTTT.

The chain is built from TRBV28 and TRBJ1-2, with 7 bases matching TRBD1. V lost 5 bases, J lost 2 bases, and 11 bases stayed unmatched. The CDR3 sequence is 16 residues long. Germline assignment: CDR1 MDHEN and CDR2 SYDVKM. The CDR3 loop is CASSTMGQPINYGYTF. The DNA for the CDR3 is TGTGCCAGCAGTACTATGGGACAGCCCATAAACTATGGCTACACCTTC.

The V and J genes are TRBV2 and TRBJ2-1; 13 bases are shared with TRBD2. This CDR3 comprises 15 residues. Germline lookup yields CDR1 SNHLY and CDR2 FYNNEI. V trimming: 8 bases; J trimming: 7 bases; junction bases outside the gene matches: 8. CDR3 protein: CASYPGLAGKNEQFF. CDR3 DNA sequence: TGTGCCAGCTATCCGGGACTAGCGGGAAAGAATGAGCAGTTCTTC. Combining the CDR3 with reference TRBV2 and TRBJ2-1 gives the whole variable domain EPEVTQTPSHQVTQMGQEVILRCVPISNHLYFYWYRQILGQKVEFLVSFYNNEISEKSEIFDDQFSVERPDGSNFTLKIRSTKLEDSAMYFCASYPGLAGKNEQFFGPGTRLTVL.

The V gene is TRBV2, the J gene TRBJ1-1; D possibly corresponds to TRBD1 (5 bases). V lost 3 bases, J lost 4 bases, and 15 bases lay in between. The germline V gene encodes CDR1 SNHLY and CDR2 FYNNEI. The CDR3 spans 15 residues. The CDR3 is CASSEGWGGRTEAFF. DNA of the CDR3: TGTGCCAGCAGTGAGGGATGGGGGGGTCGCACTGAAGCTTTCTTT.

V gene TRBV9 combines with J gene TRBJ1-1, with TRBD1 as a possible D gene (5 bases). The CDR3 runs 14 residues. The germline gives CDR1 SGDLS, CDR2 YYNGEE. The ends were cut back, 3 bases at V and 2 bases at J, with 11 bases in the middle. CDR3: CASSADSTNTEAFF. CDR3 bases: TGTGCCAGCAGCGCCGACAGCACAAACACTGAAGCTTTCTTT.

This clone occurred a few times. Here the CDR3 reads CASTRGGAGPYEQYF. The CDR3 DNA reads as TGTGCCAGCACAAGGGGGGGCGCGGGGCCCTACGAGCAGTACTTC. The J gene is TRBJ2-7, the V gene TRBV5-4, with D possibly matching TRBD2 (7 bases). The CDR3 is 15 amino acids. Germline CDR1 and CDR2: SGHNT and YYREEE (reference sequence). The V gene lost 6 bases and the J gene lost 2 bases, with 18 bases spanning the gap.

The gene calls are TRBV5-1 and TRBJ2-1; perhaps D is TRBD1 or TRBD2 (5 bases each). With 4 bases removed from V and 4 bases from J, the gap between germline ends came to 15 bases. The CDR3 consists of 15 residues. CDR1 is SGHRS and CDR2 is YFSETQ in the germline V gene. The DNA of the CDR3 is TGCGCCAGCAGCCTCCCTGGGACCGCTTACAATGAGCAGTTCTTC. Its protein product is CASSLPGTAYNEQFF.